The 20 T cell receptor beta chains listed next were all sequenced from one sample in a study of graft-versus-host responses after intestinal transplantation. Only in-frame clones appear in the TCRdb table, and some are missing; sequencing was by immunoSEQ multiplex PCR. The repertoire holds some 21,000 clones, with roughly 30% as singletons. Responders (around 200,000, CFSE-labeled) were co-plated with around 200,000 irradiated, violet-dye-labeled stimulators. Specimen: alloreactive CD8+ T cells from a mixed lymphocyte reaction culture, collected before intestinal transplant. The sample's subset: CFSE-low proliferating T cells sorted from approximately 6-day pre-transplant mixed lymphocyte reaction (GvH or HvG direction). These receptors were taken from a human patient who received an intestinal transplant.

This clone was picked up a small number of times. V is TRBV9 and J is TRBJ2-3; D is unclear. V lost 3 bases and J 2 bases, leaving 4 bases between the germline ends. Germline V gene data show CDR1 as SGDLS and CDR2 as YYNGEE. The CDR3 is 12 residues long. CDR3 sequence reads: CASSGFTDTQYF. In DNA, the CDR3 is TGTGCCAGCAGCGGATTCACAGATACGCAGTATTTT. Looking up the rest from reference TRBV9 and TRBJ2-3 gives the full variable domain: DSGVTQTPKHLITATGQRVTLRCSPRSGDLSVYWYQQSLDQGLQFLIQYYNGEERAKGNILERFSAQQFPDLHSELNLSSLELGDSALYFCASSGFTDTQYFGPGTRLTVL.

This clone counts as medium-sized (0.01 to 0.1%). J is TRBJ1-2 and V is TRBV21-1; the table's D call TRBD1 went unverified against the DNA. TRBV21-1 is noted as a pseudogene. The CDR3 runs to 13 residues. Here the CDR3 DNA reads TGTGCCAGCAGCAAAGACAAAAACTATGGCTACACCTTC. This codes for CASSKDKNYGYTF.

J is TRBJ2-3 and V is TRBV7-3; 8 bases line up with TRBD2. Germline loops: CDR1 SGHTA, CDR2 FQGTGA. The V and J ends lost 4 bases and 2 bases, in that order; junction bases with no gene match: 5. The CDR3 is made up of 15 amino acids. As DNA, the CDR3 is TGTGCCAGCAGCTCGAGCGGGGGCACCACAGATACGCAGTATTTT. Protein product: CASSSSGGTTDTQYF.

The V gene is TRBV9, the J gene TRBJ2-1; D is perhaps TRBD1 or TRBD2 (6 bases each). This CDR3 region has 14 residues. CDR1 and CDR2 from the germline V gene are SGDLS and YYNGEE. The V end was cut by 2 bases, the J end by 6 bases, with 12 bases between. The CDR3 DNA reads as TGTGCCAGCAGCGTGGGGGGCCTCATCAATGAGCAGTTCTTC. It is translated as CASSVGGLINEQFF.

This chain links TRBV5-6 with TRBJ1-2, with 7 bases matching TRBD1. The CDR3 runs to 13 residues. Germline CDR1 SGHDT, CDR2 YYEEEE. With 1 base clipped from V and 8 bases from J, the junction kept 5 bases outside the gene matches. The CDR3 bases are TGTGCCAGCAGCTTGACGACAGGGTTCGGCTACACCTTC. Amino acid sequence: CASSLTTGFGYTF. The whole variable domain, remainder taken from reference TRBV5-6 and TRBJ1-2, is DAGVTQSPTHLIKTRGQQVTLRCSPKSGHDTVSWYQQALGQGPQFIFQYYEEEERQRGNFPDRFSGHQFPNYSSELNVNALLLGDSALYLCASSLTTGFGYTFGSGTRLTVV.

The J gene is TRBJ1-5, the V gene TRBV27; D gene unclear. Trimming took off 4 bases at V and 4 bases at J, with 8 bases between the two ends. CDR3 length: 13 amino acids. Germline values: CDR1 MNHEY, CDR2 SMNVEV (reference sequence). The CDR3: CASSWAGNQPQHF. The DNA for the CDR3 is TGTGCCAGCAGTTGGGCGGGGAATCAGCCCCAGCATTTT.

This clone was seen more than once but under ten times. The rearrangement joins TRBV4-2 to TRBJ2-5; 8 bases are a match to TRBD1. The CDR3 has 15 residues. V lost 4 bases and J lost 5; bases outside the gene matches: 9. Germline CDR1 reads LGHNA; CDR2 reads YNFKEQ. This CDR3 is CASSLGTGEPETQYF. The CDR3 DNA is TGTGCCAGCAGCCTCGGGACAGGTGAGCCGGAGACCCAGTACTTC.

V is TRBV6-9 and J is TRBJ2-1; 10 bases match TRBD2. V shed 5 bases and J 0 bases; nucleotides not matched to a gene: 4. The CDR3 is made up of 16 amino acids. Germline-derived CDR1 and CDR2 are MNHGY and SVAAGI. The CDR3 region has the DNA TGTGCCAGCAGTGCGGGACTAGCGAACTCCTACAATGAGCAGTTCTTC. This gives the protein CASSAGLANSYNEQFF.

This chain connects TRBV30 to TRBJ2-3; no clear D. The germline V gene has CDR1 GTSNPN and CDR2 SVGIG (reference sequence). V shed 4 bases and J shed 0 bases, with 8 bases lying between them. The CDR3 loop spans 13 amino acids. The CDR3: CAWTSGSTDTQYF. DNA of the CDR3: TGTGCCTGGACGTCGGGTAGCACAGATACGCAGTATTTT.

This clone was seen a few times. This chain uses TRBV6-1 with TRBJ2-1; D uncertain. Germline lookup yields CDR1 MNHNS and CDR2 SASEGT. CDR3 size: 14 residues. V lost 5 bases, J lost 5 bases, and 13 bases lay in between. The CDR3 DNA reads as TGTGCCAGCAGTTCCGAGGCCACCAACAATGAGCAGTTCTTC. It encodes CASSSEATNNEQFF.

Only a few counts were recorded for this clone. V and J are TRBV5-4 and TRBJ2-7; D gene ambiguous. From germline, CDR1 is SGHNT and CDR2 YYREEE (reference sequence). With 4 bases removed from V and 3 bases from J, the gap between germline ends came to 17 bases. This CDR3 region has 15 residues. The chain's CDR3 is CASSGSVDPHYEQYF. Here the CDR3 DNA reads TGTGCCAGCAGCGGGTCAGTCGATCCCCACTACGAGCAGTACTTC.

This clone is termed medium-sized (0.01 to 0.1%). This chain connects TRBV27 to TRBJ2-7, with a possible D match to TRBD1 (6 bases). Trimming removed 6 bases from V and 2 bases from J, with 11 bases in between. Germline assignment: CDR1 MNHEY and CDR2 SMNVEV (reference sequence). The CDR3 runs 13 residues. For the CDR3, the DNA is TGTGCCAGCAGATCAGGGGCAACCTACGAGCAGTACTTC. Translating it yields CASRSGATYEQYF.

The chain is built from TRBV7-9 and TRBJ2-7, with TRBD1 matching 10 bases. V shed 4 bases, J shed 3 bases, and the junction held 6 bases outside the gene matches. The CDR3 consists of 15 residues. Germline V gives CDR1 SEHNR, CDR2 FQNEAQ (reference sequence). CDR3 residues: CASSSAGTGDYEQYF. CDR3 coding DNA: TGTGCCAGCAGCTCTGCCGGGACAGGGGACTACGAGCAGTACTTC. Combining the CDR3 with reference TRBV7-9 and TRBJ2-7 gives the whole variable domain DTGVSQNPRHKITKRGQNVTFRCDPISEHNRLYWYRQTLGQGPEFLTYFQNEAQLEKSRLLSDRFSAERPKGSFSTLEIQRTEQGDSAMYLCASSSAGTGDYEQYFGPGTRLTVT.

V usage is TRBV28 and J usage is TRBJ2-5; 7 positions match TRBD2. V was pared by 7 bases and J by 3 bases, with 14 bases of the junction left unmatched. In germline, CDR1 is MDHEN, CDR2 SYDVKM. The CDR3 extends over 16 amino acids. CDR3 in amino acids: CASNTITGLAEETQYF. The CDR3 DNA is TGTGCCAGCAACACAATCACGGGGCTAGCGGAAGAGACCCAGTACTTC.

This clone has only one observation. The chain links TRBV9 to TRBJ1-4, with a tentative D call TRBD1 (5 bases). V shed 0 bases and J shed 7 bases, with 13 bases lying between them. Germline lookup yields CDR1 SGDLS and CDR2 YYNGEE. The CDR3 sequence is 15 residues long. CDR3 protein: CASSVDGGAGEKLFF. CDR3 nucleotide sequence: TGTGCCAGCAGCGTAGACGGTGGGGCGGGTGAAAAACTGTTTTTT.

By frequency in the sample, this clone is medium-sized. The chain joins TRBV11-2 to TRBJ1-2; D unclear. V was cut by 5 bases and J by 4 bases, with 11 bases left in between. This CDR3 is built from 13 residues. CDR1 and CDR2 (germline): SGHAT, FQNNGV. This CDR3 reads CASSIGPTYGYTF. CDR3 DNA: TGTGCCAGCAGCATAGGACCTACCTATGGCTACACCTTC.

Only a few counts were recorded for this clone. The V call is TRBV4-1, the J call TRBJ2-7, with 9 positions matching TRBD1. Losses at the gene ends were 5 bases for V and 2 bases for J; bases not matched to a gene: 4. CDR1 is MGHRA and CDR2 is YSYEKL in the germline V gene. The CDR3 runs to 14 residues. The CDR3 protein is CASSAGQGPYEQYF. The DNA for the CDR3 is TGCGCCAGCAGCGCTGGACAGGGGCCCTACGAGCAGTACTTC.

Details on this clone: One end of the junction fails to match germline, which may point to a read error. This chain links TRBV27 with TRBJ2-3; D ambiguous. The germline gives CDR1 MNHEY, CDR2 SMNVEV (reference sequence). This CDR3 region has 14 residues. The CDR3 loop is CATSDFQGTDTQYF. For the CDR3, the DNA is TGTGCCACCAGTGATTTTCAGGGCACAGATACGCAGTATTTT.

The V call is TRBV27, the J call TRBJ1-5; D unresolved. V shed 4 bases and J shed 0 bases, with 7 bases lying between them. In germline, CDR1 is MNHEY, CDR2 SMNVEV (reference sequence). The CDR3 is 14 amino acids. Here the CDR3 DNA reads TGTGCCAGCAGTTGTTTAGTTAGCAATCAGCCCCAGCATTTT. Translated: CASSCLVSNQPQHF.

Only a few counts were recorded for this clone. The chain has TRBV11-2 and TRBJ2-3; TRBD1 or TRBD2 may be the D gene (5 bases each). CDR3 length equals 15 residues. Trimming removed 2 bases from V and 5 bases from J, with 14 bases in between. CDR1 is SGHAT, CDR2 FQNNGV, per germline. The CDR3 sequence: CASSLPGALGDTQYF. In DNA form, the CDR3 reads TGTGCCAGCAGCTTACCCGGGGCTCTAGGAGATACGCAGTATTTT.